Detailed here is one TCR beta chain. This CDR3 has 13 residues. Germline-derived CDR1 and CDR2 are MRHNA and SNTAGT. V was cut by 3 bases and J by 8 bases, with 11 bases left in between. The sample is drawn from a study of blood T cell repertoires in COVID-19. This table comes from immunoSEQ multiplex PCR, and its TCRdb copy is limited to in-frame clones, with some not included. The sample holds roughly 320,000 clones; 80% to 90% are singletons and the top ten take 6.3%. The receptor was isolated from a woman in her forties or fifties with COVID-19, enrolled during active disease. The chain uses TRBV6-4 and TRBJ2-1; D is uncertain. Sequenced input: peripheral blood. The CDR3 DNA sequence: TGTGCCAGCAGTGAGCAGGAAGCTCATGAGCAGTTCTTC. It is translated as CASSEQEAHEQFF.